The 27 T cell receptor beta chains below all came from one sample that was sequenced in a study of molecular identifiers for immune sequencing clone quantification. TCRdb analysed the PCR reads with MiXCR anew, one entry per CDR3 protein. The sample yields more than 550,000 distinct CDR3 sequences, about 25% seen once. Material: naive CD8+ T cells from blood, with Jurkat cell RNA spiked in. Sample subset: FACS-sorted CD8+CD4-CCR7+CD45RA+ naive T cells. Receptors originate from a human donor in good health. Some libraries in this study had Jurkat cell RNA spiked in.

On this clonotype itself: Sequence at one end of the junction differs from germline and may be a read error. V is TRBV12-3 or TRBV12-4 and J is TRBJ1-2, with D unresolved. The CDR3 runs to 13 residues. CDR3: CGSSLGQTDGYTF. In DNA form, the CDR3 reads TGTGGCAGCAGTTTAGGGCAGACTGATGGCTACACCTTC.

This clonotype has a count of ten or more. Here the CDR3 reads CSAPTGGVRIDTQYF. CDR3 in DNA: TGCAGTGCCCCGACAGGGGGCGTTAGGATAGATACGCAGTATTTT. The chain employs TRBV20-1 and TRBJ2-3, with 10 bases fitting TRBD1. V shed 6 bases and J 5 bases; nucleotides not matched to a gene: 11. CDR1 is DFQATT and CDR2 is SNEGSKA in the germline V gene (reference sequence). The length of the CDR3 is 15 residues.

This clonotype came up a few times. The chain employs TRBV5-6 and TRBJ2-7, with D perhaps matching TRBD1 (5 bases). This CDR3 spans 17 amino acids. V was shortened by 4 bases and J by 4 bases, with 24 bases between the two germline ends. From germline, CDR1 is SGHDT and CDR2 YYEEEE. CDR3 DNA: TGTGCCAGCAGCGACAGACCCACAAGAGATTTGGATTACGAGCAGTACTTC. As protein: CASSDRPTRDLDYEQYF.

For this clonotype: At one end, the junction sequence differs from germline, possibly due to a read error. The chain employs TRBV12-3 or TRBV12-4 and TRBJ2-5, with D uncertain. The CDR3 totals 14 residues. The CDR3 bases are TGTGCCGGCAGTTTAACGGCCAGCCGGGAGACCCAGTACTTC. This translates into CAGSLTASRETQYF.

This clonotype was seen ten or more times. The chain carries TRBV4-3 and TRBJ2-7; possible D gene TRBD1, 6 bases. CDR3 size: 16 residues. Germline V gives CDR1 LGHNA, CDR2 YSLEER. The V and J ends lost 0 bases and 4 bases respectively, with 16 bases between them. The CDR3, as DNA: TGCGCCAGCAGCCAAGATTTGGTATGGCAGGGGTACGAGCAGTACTTC. Translation gives CASSQDLVWQGYEQYF.

The gene calls are TRBV9 and TRBJ2-2; maybe TRBD2 (6 bases). The CDR3 contains 18 residues. V was cut by 4 bases and J by 6 bases, with 25 bases left in between. The germline CDR1 and CDR2 sequences are SGDLS and YYNGEE. The CDR3 DNA follows: TGTGCCAGCAGCCCCTCCAGTAGGGGACTCCGCGGTGCCGGGGAGCTGTTTTTT. Translated: CASSPSSRGLRGAGELFF.

This chain joins TRBV27 and TRBJ1-2, with D perhaps matching TRBD1 (6 bases). Per germline, CDR1 MNHEY and CDR2 SMNVEV (reference sequence). The CDR3 is 14 residues long. Trimming took off 6 bases at V and 6 bases at J, with 17 bases between the two ends. The CDR3 reads CASSPLGAHHGYTF. CDR3 coding DNA: TGTGCCAGCAGCCCCCTGGGGGCGCATCATGGCTACACCTTC.

This clonotype was seen repeatedly, ten times or more. The chain carries TRBV4-2 and TRBJ2-7; D is unclear. CDR1 is LGHNA and CDR2 is YNFKEQ in the germline V gene. V was pared by 6 bases and J by 0 bases, with 21 bases between. This CDR3 region has 17 residues. In DNA, the CDR3 is TGTGCCAGCAGTACACTCGCGCCCACCGTTAGCTCCTACGAGCAGTACTTC. Its translation is CASSTLAPTVSSYEQYF.

This clonotype was picked up a small number of times. A clone one base away is much larger, so this may be a read error. This CDR3 is missing its conserved last phenylalanine or tryptophan, likely due to a read error. The gene calls are TRBV7-9 and TRBJ2-6, with 8 bases identical to TRBD2. CDR3 length equals 17 residues. Trimming cost V 6 bases and J 0 bases; bases outside gene matches: 7. Germline CDR1 SEHNR, CDR2 FQNEAQ (reference sequence). The CDR3 region has the DNA TGTGCCAGCAGGCCCTCCGGGACTAGCTCTGGGGCCAACGTCCTGACTCTC. Protein product: CASRPSGTSSGANVLTL.

This clonotype was picked up many times. The chain recombines TRBV2 with TRBJ2-5; weak D call: TRBD1 (6 bases). From germline, CDR1 is SNHLY and CDR2 FYNNEI. This CDR3 contains 12 residues. The V end was cut by 4 bases, the J end by 6 bases, with 9 bases between. The CDR3 nucleotides read TGTGCCAGCAGTGTGGACAGCCAGACCCAGTACTTC. Translation: CASSVDSQTQYF.

The chain couples TRBV6-2 or TRBV6-3 to TRBJ1-5; D call uncertain. V was trimmed by 2 bases and J by 0 bases, leaving 14 bases between them. The CDR3 is 17 residues long. Germline lookup yields CDR1 MNHEY and CDR2 SVGEGT. In DNA form, the CDR3 reads TGTGCCAGCAGTTACGTGCAGTTCAGCTATAGCAATCAGCCCCAGCATTTT. Its translation is CASSYVQFSYSNQPQHF.

Regarding this clonotype: At one end, the junction sequence differs from germline, possibly due to a read error. The chain uses TRBV5-3 and TRBJ1-5, with D maybe TRBD1 (5 bases). TRBV5-3 is known as an ORF, though its function is uncertain. This CDR3 is built from 15 residues. The CDR3 DNA reads as TGTGCCAGCAGCTTCGCGGACAATAGCAATCAGCCCCAGCACTTT. Protein product: CASSFADNSNQPQHF.

The chain is built from TRBV4-1 and TRBJ2-1, with 7 nucleotides matching TRBD2. The CDR3 extends over 15 amino acids. Germline V gene data show CDR1 as MGHRA and CDR2 as YSYEKL. After removal of 1 base from V and 11 bases from J, the junction contained 11 bases not matched to a gene. The DNA of the CDR3 is TGCGCCAGCAGCCAAGGGGCCCTCGCTAGCGGTCAGCAGTTCTTC. It codes for CASSQGALASGQQFF.

In its sample, this clonotype was seen many times. The rearrangement joins TRBV5-4 to TRBJ2-2; tentative D call: TRBD1 (5 bases). V lost 4 bases and J 6 bases, leaving 13 bases between the germline ends. This CDR3 spans 14 amino acids. The germline gives CDR1 SGHNT, CDR2 YYREEE (reference sequence). The CDR3: CASSPDMPAGELFF. The CDR3 DNA is TGTGCCAGCAGCCCGGACATGCCAGCCGGGGAGCTGTTTTTT. Complete variable domain (other parts from reference TRBV5-4 and TRBJ2-2): ETGVTQSPTHLIKTRGQQVTLRCSSQSGHNTVSWYQQALGQGPQFIFQYYREEENGRGNFPPRFSGLQFPNYSSELNVNALELDDSALYLCASSPDMPAGELFFGEGSRLTVL.

A word on this clonotype: At one of its ends the junction is not consistent with the germline gene, which may arise from a read error. The chain couples TRBV4-1 to TRBJ2-3, with TRBD2 matching over 7 bases. The CDR3 loop spans 17 amino acids. Germline V gene data show CDR1 as MGHRA and CDR2 as YSYEKL. CDR3 sequence: CASSPQPSGPSTATQYF. CDR3 sequence (DNA): TGCGCCAGCAGCCCCCAGCCTAGCGGACCTAGCACAGCTACGCAGTATTTT.

A word on this clonotype: A read error may produce the germline difference seen at one junction end. The chain is built from TRBV4-1 and TRBJ2-3, with 8 positions matching TRBD1. This CDR3 region has 16 residues. Germline V gene data show CDR1 as MGHRA and CDR2 as YSYEKL. CDR3 nucleotide sequence: TGCGCCAGCAGCCAGCAACTTCCAGGGGGCACAGCTACGCAGTATTTT. It yields the protein CASSQQLPGGTATQYF.

This clonotype came up many times. The chain is built from TRBV20-1 and TRBJ2-3, with D unresolved. Germline CDR1 and CDR2: DFQATT and SNEGSKA (reference sequence). Trimming removed 7 bases from V and 1 base from J, with 15 bases in between. The CDR3 is made up of 14 amino acids. The CDR3 spells CSGRQDRGTDTQYF. Written as DNA, the CDR3 is TGCAGTGGGCGGCAGGACCGAGGCACAGATACGCAGTATTTT.

This clonotype was recorded only once. The junction shows a germline mismatch at one end, possibly a read error. The rearrangement joins TRBV30 to TRBJ2-2; D unresolved. CDR3 length: 13 amino acids. Germline-derived CDR1 and CDR2 are GTSNPN and SVGIG (reference sequence). CDR3 protein: CARRHTNTGELFF. CDR3 in DNA: TGTGCCCGGAGACACACTAACACCGGGGAGCTGTTTTTT. Combining the CDR3 with reference TRBV30 and TRBJ2-2 gives the whole variable domain SQTIHQWPATLVQPVGSPLSLECTVEGTSNPNLYWYRQAAGRGLQLLFYSVGIGQISSEVPQNLSASRPQDRQFILSSKKLLLSDSGFYLCARRHTNTGELFFGEGSRLTVL.

The chain is built from TRBV15 and TRBJ2-1, with TRBD1 matching over 8 bases. After removal of 0 bases from V and 4 bases from J, the junction contained 5 bases not matched to a gene. The CDR3 totals 16 residues. The germline V gene has CDR1 LNHNV and CDR2 YYDKDF (reference sequence). This CDR3 reads CATSRDVGTGYNEQFF. CDR3 nucleotide sequence: TGTGCCACCAGCAGAGATGTCGGGACAGGTTACAATGAGCAGTTCTTC.

The chain has TRBV30 and TRBJ2-1; 11 bases align to TRBD2. The CDR3 length is 13 residues. V trimming: 5 bases; J trimming: 5 bases; junction bases outside the gene matches: 2. Germline V CDR1 and CDR2: GTSNPN, SVGIG (reference sequence). The CDR3 region is CAWGLAGNNEQFF. DNA of the CDR3: TGTGCCTGGGGACTAGCGGGCAACAATGAGCAGTTCTTC. The whole variable domain, remainder taken from reference TRBV30 and TRBJ2-1, is SQTIHQWPATLVQPVGSPLSLECTVEGTSNPNLYWYRQAAGRGLQLLFYSVGIGQISSEVPQNLSASRPQDRQFILSSKKLLLSDSGFYLCAWGLAGNNEQFFGPGTRLTVL.

This clonotype has a count of ten or more. The genes are TRBV4-1 and TRBJ2-7, with D tentatively TRBD2 (6 bases). Trimming took 1 base from V and 7 from J, leaving 11 bases between them. Germline V gene lookup returns CDR1 MGHRA and CDR2 YSYEKL. The CDR3 contains 13 residues. CDR3 sequence: CASSQALAKEQYF. For the CDR3, the DNA is TGCGCCAGCAGCCAAGCGCTAGCGAAAGAGCAGTACTTC.

This clonotype was seen at least ten times. The chain uses TRBV6-2 or TRBV6-3 and TRBJ1-2; no firm D call. The germline CDR1 and CDR2 sequences are MNHEY and SVGEGT. V was cut by 0 bases and J by 6 bases, with 11 bases left in between. This CDR3 region has 14 residues. The CDR3: CASSYSTQIHGYTF. As DNA, the CDR3 is TGTGCCAGCAGTTACTCGACACAGATCCATGGCTACACCTTC.

In its sample, this clonotype was seen a few times. The chain recombines TRBV7-9 with TRBJ1-2; unclear D gene. V was shortened by 2 bases and J by 5 bases, with 12 bases between the two germline ends. The CDR3 loop spans 14 amino acids. CDR1 and CDR2 from the germline V gene are SEHNR and FQNEAQ (reference sequence). The DNA of the CDR3 is TGTGCCAGCAGCTTAAACCTGGACTGGTATGGCTACACCTTC. Translated, it gives CASSLNLDWYGYTF.

Ten or more counts support this clonotype. This chain links TRBV2 with TRBJ2-5; 7 bases align to TRBD1. CDR3 length: 12 residues. The germline CDR1 and CDR2 sequences are SNHLY and FYNNEI. With V trimmed by 6 bases and J by 3 bases, 1 base remained unmatched. The CDR3 DNA is TGTGCCAGCAGGGGGACAGAAGAGACCCAGTACTTC. This sequence encodes CASRGTEETQYF.

This clonotype was recorded a few times. This chain joins TRBV6-5 and TRBJ1-5, with 7 nucleotides matching TRBD1. CDR3 length equals 15 residues. Germline CDR1 and CDR2: MNHEY and SVGAGI. Trimming removed 6 bases from V and 2 bases from J; junction bases left unmatched: 7. CDR3 residues: CASRRDSFGNQPQHF. Written as DNA, the CDR3 is TGTGCCAGCAGAAGGGACAGTTTTGGCAATCAGCCCCAGCATTTT.

About this clonotype itself: This may be a read error, as it is one base from a much larger clone. This chain links TRBV13 with TRBJ1-5, with a possible D match to TRBD1 (6 bases). The CDR3 is made up of 14 amino acids. Per germline, CDR1 PRHDT and CDR2 FYEKMQ (reference sequence). V dropped 5 bases and J dropped 6 bases, with 14 bases sitting between them. Here the CDR3 reads CASSRNREVQPQHF. The CDR3 bases are TGTGCCAGCAGCCGAAACAGGGAGGTTCAGCCCCAGCATTTT.

This clonotype was counted at least ten times. The V gene is TRBV12-3 or TRBV12-4, the J gene TRBJ2-3; TRBD1 matches at 7 bases. CDR3 length: 14 residues. V shed 4 bases and J 2 bases; nucleotides not matched to a gene: 3. The CDR3 protein is CASSSDRITDTQYF. In DNA form, the CDR3 reads TGTGCCAGCAGTTCGGACAGGATCACAGATACGCAGTATTTT.